This T cell receptor beta chain was found in a study of blood T cell repertoires in COVID-19. Study details: Some COVID-19 samples were acute and others convalescent; all came from the United States, Italy and Spain.

The authors' processing: Reference gene primers were amplified, and this amplification served to estimate nucleated cell counts. Assay: immunoSEQ multiplex PCR; the TCRdb copy retains only in-frame clones and omits some. Clonal size and the V and J genes are those of that table, whereas D and trimming came from the DNA. The sample lists some 270,000 clones, 75% to 90% occurring once. The ends were cut back, 4 bases at V and 0 bases at J, with 6 bases in the middle. This CDR3 comprises 13 residues. The germline gives CDR1 PRHDT, CDR2 FYEKMQ (reference sequence). The chain uses TRBV13 and TRBJ1-1; D may be TRBD1 (6 bases). The specimen sequenced was peripheral blood. This clonotype was sampled from a woman in her 40s who had recovered from COVID-19. The CDR3 protein is CASSYRVNTEAFF. CDR3 nucleotide sequence: TGTGCCAGCAGCTACAGGGTGAACACTGAAGCTTTCTTT.